A selection of T cell receptor beta chains follows, all from one sample in a study of CD8+ T cells in alopecia areata. The method was immunoSEQ multiplex PCR; TCRdb's version includes in-frame clones alone and lacks a portion of them. This sample has tens of thousands of clones, with 90% to 97% found just once. The sample consisted of CD8+ T cells sorted from blood, taken at week 0. The receptors here all came from a human donor with alopecia areata. The conserved cysteine and the conserved F or W are not part of the CDR3 here. Clone size, where shown, is once, few, many, or a class for clones that have expanded.

V gene: TRBV5-4
clone size: -
CDR3 protein: ASSTLGLGSGGTQETQY

V gene: TRBV5-4
clone size: -
CDR3 protein: ASSSGLVYYEQF

V gene: TRBV29-1
clone size: -
CDR3 protein: SGEGTSGGPDTQY

V gene: TRBV4-3
clone size: -
CDR3 protein: ASSQEGTFADTQY

V gene: TRBV6-1
clone size: -
CDR3 protein: ASSAGTDTGELF

V gene: TRBV7-9
clone size: -
CDR3 protein: ASSQTTGPSLLNEQF

V gene: TRBV4-3
clone size: -
CDR3 protein: ASSTEQGVVTDTQY

V gene: TRBV7-9
clone size: -
CDR3 protein: ASSGQGVYNSPLH

V gene: TRBV7-2
clone size: -
CDR3 protein: ASSRTGTEETQY

V gene: TRBV4-3
clone size: -
CDR3 protein: ASSQDLAGGTDTQY

V gene: TRBV4-1
clone size: -
CDR3 protein: ASSQSKTSTDTQY

V gene: TRBV11-3
clone size: -
CDR3 protein: ASAEVGGGGLPRIGYEQY

V gene: TRBV7-9
clone size: -
CDR3 protein: ASSLEDQETQY

V gene: TRBV4-2
clone size: -
CDR3 protein: ASSQDAQGTNEKLF

V gene: TRBV30
clone size: -
CDR3 protein: AWSPWTSGYEQY

V gene: TRBV27
clone size: -
CDR3 protein: ASSPLRDSSTDTQY

V gene: TRBV7-8
clone size: -
CDR3 protein: ASGPTGVDTEAF

V gene: TRBV5-4
clone size: -
CDR3 protein: ASSATAGGSTDTQY

V gene: TRBV29-1
clone size: -
CDR3 protein: SASGQTTEAF

V gene: TRBV7-3
clone size: -
CDR3 protein: ASSSGQGASYEQY

V gene: TRBV9
clone size: -
CDR3 protein: ASSVTLDSTYEQY

V gene: TRBV7-2
clone size: -
CDR3 protein: ASSLRTYTDTQY

V gene: TRBV27
clone size: -
CDR3 protein: ASSLGLTYEQY

V gene: TRBV10-3
clone size: -
CDR3 protein: AISDEGLASYEQY

V gene: TRBV9
clone size: -
CDR3 protein: ASGVQSSYNEQF

V gene: TRBV5-4
clone size: few
CDR3 protein: ASSPLTGGYGYT

V gene: TRBV6-5
clone size: -
CDR3 protein: ASRPVGGSGELF

V gene: TRBV7-9
clone size: -
CDR3 protein: ASDGTGGQIHNEQF

V gene: TRBV4-1
clone size: once
CDR3 protein: ASSQDGASSTDTQY

V gene: TRBV27
clone size: -
CDR3 protein: ASSLMAGLSYNEQF

V gene: TRBV27
clone size: once
CDR3 protein: ASSTGGAYEQY

V gene: TRBV7-9
clone size: -
CDR3 protein: ASSFGSQYEQF

V gene: TRBV5-1
clone size: -
CDR3 protein: ASSLAGNIQY

V gene: TRBV10-2
clone size: -
CDR3 protein: ATSYGVISDEQF

V gene: TRBV5-1
clone size: few
CDR3 protein: ASSEGTGTSGGEWF

V gene: TRBV12-5
clone size: -
CDR3 protein: ASGWNTEAF

V gene: TRBV6-1
clone size: once
CDR3 protein: ASRSRGGPYNEQF

V gene: TRBV25-1
clone size: -
CDR3 protein: ASSLPGAGGQETQY

V gene: TRBV5-4
clone size: -
CDR3 protein: ASSSGGGYSMSSYNEQF

V gene: TRBV29-1
clone size: -
CDR3 protein: SVVGSGQGTYEQY

V gene: TRBV5-6
clone size: -
CDR3 protein: ASSPGQGNYEQY